A selection of T cell receptor beta chains follows, all from one sample in a study of T-cell memory formation after mild COVID-19. TCRdb ran MiXCR on the 5' RACE reads and lists one entry per CDR3 protein. This table has more than 100,000 distinct CDR3 sequences, approximately 6.2% appearing once. Sequenced sample: PBMCs or a T cell subset sorted from them (not recorded which). These receptors all stem from an adult woman who had mild COVID-19 (a few samples of this study predate the infection). Cell type and time point are not known. Both conserved end residues are part of each CDR3. A D gene is named only where the DNA matches it firmly. Clone size is not always given. Where it is, it says once, few, many or a class for expanded clones.

size: few
V: TRBV7-9
J: TRBJ2-3
D: -
CDR3: CASSEHEGTDTQYF
DNA: TGTGCCAGCAGCGAACATGAGGGCACAGATACGCAGTATTTT

size: -
V: TRBV12-3/TRBV12-4
J: TRBJ1-1
D: -
CDR3: CASSFQGTVGTEAFF
DNA: TGTGCCAGCAGTTTCCAGGGTACCGTGGGCACTGAAGCTTTCTTT

size: few
V: TRBV5-5
J: TRBJ1-5
D: TRBD1
CDR3: CASSPGGASDQPQHF
DNA: TGTGCCAGCAGCCCAGGGGGCGCCTCGGATCAGCCCCAGCATTTT

size: -
V: TRBV9
J: TRBJ2-2
D: TRBD2
CDR3: CASSHPWGGTKDGELFF
DNA: TGTGCCAGCAGCCACCCATGGGGGGGGACGAAGGACGGGGAGCTGTTTTTT

size: many
V: TRBV5-1
J: TRBJ1-6
D: TRBD1
CDR3: CASSGGTGHSPLHF
DNA: TGCGCCAGCAGCGGGGGGACAGGCCATTCACCCCTCCACTTT

size: -
V: TRBV7-2
J: TRBJ2-1
D: -
CDR3: CASSLSTLVRSEQFF
DNA: TGTGCCAGCAGCTTATCGACCCTTGTAAGGTCTGAGCAGTTCTTC

size: many
V: TRBV20-1
J: TRBJ2-3
D: -
CDR3: CSARDPERPSTDTQYF
DNA: TGCAGTGCTAGAGATCCGGAGCGGCCTAGCACAGATACGCAGTATTTT

size: -
V: TRBV7-6
J: TRBJ2-7
D: -
CDR3: CASSLALKDRDYEQYF
DNA: TGTGCCAGCAGCTTAGCGCTAAAGGACAGAGATTACGAGCAGTACTTC

size: many
V: TRBV29-1
J: TRBJ2-6
D: TRBD1
CDR3: CSVGQGLNSGANVLTF
DNA: TGCAGCGTAGGACAGGGCCTTAACTCTGGGGCCAACGTCCTGACTTTC

size: -
V: TRBV12-3/TRBV12-4
J: TRBJ1-5
D: -
CDR3: CASTLRRPGNQPQHF
DNA: TGTGCCAGCACCCTAAGGAGGCCCGGGAATCAGCCCCAGCATTTT

size: many
V: TRBV15
J: TRBJ1-2
D: -
CDR3: CATSRERLGDGYTF
DNA: TGTGCCACCAGCAGAGAGAGGCTCGGGGATGGCTACACCTTC

size: few
V: TRBV3-1
J: TRBJ1-4
D: TRBD1
CDR3: CASQGDGGLFF
DNA: TGTGCCAGCCAGGGGGACGGCGGACTGTTTTTT

size: many
V: TRBV18
J: TRBJ2-5
D: -
CDR3: CASSPGHQETQYF
DNA: TGTGCCAGCTCACCGGGACACCAAGAGACCCAGTACTTC

size: many
V: TRBV12-3/TRBV12-4
J: TRBJ1-1
D: -
CDR3: CASSSLGSGRTEAFF
DNA: TGTGCCAGCAGTTCGTTGGGAAGTGGAAGAACTGAAGCTTTCTTT

size: few
V: TRBV6-5
J: TRBJ1-1
D: -
CDR3: CASSYEVGNTEAFF
DNA: TGTGCCAGCAGTTACGAAGTTGGGAACACTGAAGCTTTCTTT

size: -
V: TRBV24-1
J: TRBJ2-6
D: -
CDR3: CATSDSGRGANVLTF
DNA: TGTGCCACCAGTGATTCGGGTAGGGGGGCCAACGTCCTGACTTTC

size: few
V: TRBV12-3/TRBV12-4
J: TRBJ1-5
D: -
CDR3: CASSSDGIGNQPQHF
DNA: TGTGCCAGCAGTTCAGACGGGATTGGCAATCAGCCCCAGCATTTT

size: many
V: TRBV6-1
J: TRBJ2-3
D: TRBD2
CDR3: CASEGGGGSDTQYF
DNA: TGTGCCAGCGAGGGCGGGGGGGGCTCTGATACGCAGTATTTT

size: -
V: TRBV7-9
J: TRBJ2-2
D: -
CDR3: CARTGASGRTGELFF
DNA: TGTGCCAGAACGGGGGCTAGCGGACGTACCGGGGAGCTGTTTTTT

size: -
V: TRBV18
J: TRBJ2-2
D: -
CDR3: CASSPPLNTGELFF
DNA: TGTGCCAGCTCACCACCACTTAACACCGGGGAGCTGTTTTTT

size: -
V: TRBV5-6
J: TRBJ2-2
D: -
CDR3: CASSFPGKSPPGELFF
DNA: TGTGCCAGCAGCTTCCCAGGGAAGTCCCCCCCCGGGGAGCTGTTTTTT

size: -
V: TRBV19
J: TRBJ1-6
D: -
CDR3: CASSIVGQNSPLHF
DNA: TGTGCCAGTAGTATAGTCGGACAGAATTCACCCCTCCACTTT

size: many
V: TRBV7-8
J: TRBJ1-5
D: TRBD1
CDR3: CASSLGAGGGQPQHF
DNA: TGTGCCAGCAGCTTAGGGGCAGGGGGAGGACAGCCCCAGCATTTT

size: -
V: TRBV12-3/TRBV12-4
J: TRBJ2-1
D: -
CDR3: CASTSQLVGTEQFF
DNA: TGTGCCAGCACCTCCCAGTTGGTGGGAACTGAGCAGTTCTTC

size: many
V: TRBV3-1
J: TRBJ1-2
D: TRBD1
CDR3: CASSGQNRGDYGYTF
DNA: TGTGCCAGCAGCGGACAGAACAGGGGGGACTATGGCTACACCTTC

size: -
V: TRBV30
J: TRBJ2-7
D: TRBD1
CDR3: CACAGQASGEQYF
DNA: TGTGCCTGTGCGGGACAGGCTAGTGGCGAGCAGTACTTC

size: few
V: TRBV11-1
J: TRBJ1-1
D: -
CDR3: CASSAQTEAFF
DNA: TGTGCCAGCAGCGCCCAAACTGAAGCTTTCTTT

size: -
V: TRBV7-6
J: TRBJ2-1
D: TRBD2
CDR3: CASILRAGGPPFDYNEQFF
DNA: TGTGCCAGCATACTTCGGGCGGGAGGGCCTCCCTTCGATTACAATGAGCAGTTCTTC

size: -
V: TRBV21-1
J: TRBJ2-3
D: -
CDR3: CASSKGPTGGATDTQYF
DNA: TGTGCCAGCAGCAAGGGTCCCACGGGGGGCGCCACAGATACGCAGTATTTT

size: -
V: TRBV10-2
J: TRBJ2-2
D: -
CDR3: CASSSEGLSGELFF
DNA: TGCGCCAGCAGTAGTGAAGGGTTGTCCGGGGAGCTGTTTTTT

size: few
V: TRBV2
J: TRBJ2-5
D: TRBD2
CDR3: CASKRTVALAETQYF
DNA: TGTGCCAGCAAGCGCACGGTGGCACTAGCGGAGACCCAGTACTTC

size: -
V: TRBV5-5
J: TRBJ2-5
D: -
CDR3: CASSFRRDGETQYF
DNA: TGTGCCAGCAGCTTTAGGAGGGATGGAGAGACCCAGTACTTC

size: few
V: TRBV20-1
J: TRBJ1-4
D: -
CDR3: CSASGGSATNEKLFF
DNA: TGCAGTGCTAGTGGCGGGTCGGCAACTAATGAAAAACTGTTTTTT

size: few
V: TRBV12-3/TRBV12-4
J: TRBJ2-5
D: TRBD1
CDR3: CASSLSTGGKTQYF
DNA: TGTGCCAGCAGTTTATCCACAGGGGGAAAGACCCAGTACTTC

size: -
V: TRBV29-1
J: TRBJ1-2
D: TRBD1
CDR3: CSVEEGGIGYTF
DNA: TGCAGCGTTGAAGAAGGGGGCATTGGCTACACCTTC

size: many
V: TRBV5-1
J: TRBJ2-7
D: -
CDR3: CASSLAQGAYEQYF
DNA: TGCGCCAGCAGCTTGGCGCAGGGAGCCTACGAGCAGTACTTC

size: few
V: TRBV4-1
J: TRBJ2-5
D: TRBD2
CDR3: CASSRFAGGGFQETQYF
DNA: TGCGCCAGCAGCCGCTTCGCGGGGGGGGGGTTTCAAGAGACCCAGTACTTC

size: -
V: TRBV12-3/TRBV12-4
J: TRBJ2-1
D: -
CDR3: CASSLGGTSRNEQFF
DNA: TGTGCCAGCAGTTTAGGTGGGACGTCGCGAAATGAGCAGTTCTTC

size: many
V: TRBV12-3/TRBV12-4
J: TRBJ1-2
D: -
CDR3: CASSRVSGILLYGYTF
DNA: TGTGCCAGCAGTCGGGTGTCCGGGATCCTCTTATATGGCTACACCTTC

size: -
V: TRBV5-1
J: TRBJ1-1
D: -
CDR3: CASSLTGRGDTEAFF
DNA: TGCGCCAGCAGCCTAACGGGACGGGGGGACACTGAAGCTTTCTTT

size: -
V: TRBV7-7
J: TRBJ2-2
D: -
CDR3: CASSLESTGELFF
DNA: TGTGCCAGCAGCTTGGAGAGCACCGGGGAGCTGTTTTTT